The 20 T cell receptor beta chains below come from one sample, sequenced in a study of cytomegalovirus exposure and HLA in healthy donors. Assay used: immunoSEQ multiplex PCR; TCRdb lists only in-frame clones, some missing. The sample contains roughly 130,000 clones, about 90% of which appear only once. The specimen sequenced was PBMCs. The receptor source for this set is a man younger than 45 in good health and CMV-seronegative.

V is TRBV6-1 and J is TRBJ2-7; no definite D call. The CDR3 sequence is 13 residues long. Trimming took 8 bases from V and 6 from J, leaving 17 bases between them. Germline CDR1 MNHNS, CDR2 SASEGT. CDR3 loop: CASSLVAEREQYF. In nucleotides, the CDR3 is TGTGCCAGCTCCCTGGTGGCGGAGCGCGAGCAGTACTTC.

The genes are TRBV11-2 and TRBJ1-3; D might be TRBD1 (5 bases). Germline-derived CDR1 and CDR2 are SGHAT and FQNNGV. V was pared by 5 bases and J by 0 bases, with 11 bases between. The CDR3 consists of 15 residues. CDR3 DNA sequence: TGTGCCAGCAGCCACCCTAGGGGCTCTGGAAACACCATATATTTT. Its protein is CASSHPRGSGNTIYF.

The chain has TRBV4-2 and TRBJ2-2, with D tentatively TRBD2 (6 bases). Germline lookup yields CDR1 LGHNA and CDR2 YNFKEQ. This CDR3 is built from 15 residues. Trimming shortened V by 0 bases and J by 9 bases, and 14 bases separated the two germline ends. The CDR3 loop is CASSQEREASRELFF. CDR3 in DNA: TGTGCCAGCAGCCAAGAAAGGGAGGCGAGCCGGGAGCTGTTTTTT.

This clone was found once. In nucleotides, the CDR3 is TGTGCCAGCTCACCACCGACTAGCGGGAGATCCAATGAGCAGTTCTTC. As protein: CASSPPTSGRSNEQFF. The V call is TRBV18, the J call TRBJ2-1, with TRBD2 matching 12 bases. V shed 0 bases and J 6 bases; nucleotides not matched to a gene: 3. The CDR3 consists of 16 residues. Germline CDR1 KGHSH, CDR2 LQKENI.

This clone was seen just once. The genes are TRBV5-6 and TRBJ1-5; 10 bases are a match to TRBD1. V lost 4 bases and J lost 7; bases outside the gene matches: 5. This CDR3 region has 14 residues. Germline V gene data show CDR1 as SGHDT and CDR2 as YYEEEE. CDR3 nucleotides: TGTGCCAGCAGCATAGGACAGGGGGTCCAGCCCCAGCATTTT. This encodes CASSIGQGVQPQHF.

This clone was seen once. V and J are TRBV6-1 and TRBJ1-2, with a possible D match to TRBD1 (6 bases). V lost 8 bases, J lost 2 bases, and 12 bases lay in between. There are 13 residues in the CDR3. Germline CDR1 is MNHNS and CDR2 is SASEGT. The CDR3 nucleotides read TGTGCCAGCGAGTCACAGGGAAACTATGGCTACACCTTC. It translates to CASESQGNYGYTF.

This chain links TRBV5-1 with TRBJ1-1; TRBD1 agrees at 7 bases. The CDR3 is 14 amino acids. Germline lookup yields CDR1 SGHRS and CDR2 YFSETQ. Trimming removed 5 bases from V and 0 bases from J; junction bases left unmatched: 4. CDR3 nucleotides: TGCGCCAGCAGTTCTGGACAGGTGAACACTGAAGCTTTCTTT. As protein: CASSSGQVNTEAFF.

The V call is TRBV4-1, the J call TRBJ2-1; 11 nucleotides agree with TRBD2. The CDR3 spans 15 residues. The junction had 4 bases not matched to a gene; V was cut back by 3 bases and J by 6 bases. From germline, CDR1 is MGHRA and CDR2 YSYEKL. CDR3 amino acids: CASSHVAGGANEQFF. The CDR3 nucleotides read TGCGCCAGCAGCCACGTAGCGGGAGGGGCCAATGAGCAGTTCTTC.

The chain carries TRBV4-1 and TRBJ2-1, with 9 bases fitting TRBD2. CDR1 and CDR2 (germline): MGHRA, YSYEKL. This CDR3 contains 13 residues. Trimming cost V 10 bases and J 7 bases; bases outside gene matches: 8. The CDR3 sequence: CATGRREGNEQFF. The DNA for the CDR3 is TGCGCCACCGGGCGGCGGGAGGGGAATGAGCAGTTCTTC.

The chain combines TRBV7-8 with TRBJ1-2; D gene unclear. The length of the CDR3 is 15 residues. V dropped 4 bases and J dropped 4 bases, with 16 bases sitting between them. CDR1 SGHVS and CDR2 FQNEAQ come from the germline V gene. The CDR3 DNA reads TGTGCCAGCAGCTCAGGACCGATCACTAGCTATGGCTACACCTTC. Encoded protein: CASSSGPITSYGYTF.

The chain joins TRBV19 to TRBJ1-1; the D is unclear. The CDR3 runs to 15 residues. In germline, CDR1 is LNHDA, CDR2 SQIVND (reference sequence). V was cut by 7 bases and J by 1 base, with 16 bases left in between. CDR3 coding DNA: TGTGCCAGTACCTTAACTGGGCCCTCGAACACTGAAGCTTTCTTT. It encodes CASTLTGPSNTEAFF. Full variable domain (missing parts from reference TRBV19 and TRBJ1-1): DGGITQSPKYLFRKEGQNVTLSCEQNLNHDAMYWYRQDPGQGLRLIYYSQIVNDFQKGDIAEGYSVSREKKESFPLTVTSAQKNPTAFYLCASTLTGPSNTEAFFGQGTRLTVV.

This rearrangement joins TRBV7-3 to TRBJ2-3; a possible D gene is TRBD2 (6 bases). CDR3 length: 15 amino acids. Germline V gene data show CDR1 as SGHTA and CDR2 as FQGTGA. V shed 4 bases and J shed 4 bases, with 15 bases lying between them. This CDR3 reads CASSSRLVGPDTQYF. The CDR3 nucleotides are TGTGCCAGCAGCTCTAGACTAGTCGGCCCAGATACGCAGTATTTT.

The chain employs TRBV7-7 and TRBJ2-5; the D is unclear. Between the trimmed V and J ends, which lost 2 bases and 2 bases, there was a span of 9 bases. This CDR3 is 14 amino acids long. CDR1 and CDR2 from the germline V gene are SSHAT and FNYEAQ (reference sequence). CDR3: CASSLFFGQETQYF. CDR3 sequence (DNA): TGTGCCAGCAGCTTATTTTTCGGTCAAGAGACCCAGTACTTC.

V is TRBV29-1 and J is TRBJ1-1; maybe TRBD1 (5 bases). Germline V CDR1 and CDR2: SQVTM, ANQGSEA. CDR3 length: 10 residues. Between the trimmed V and J ends, which lost 8 bases and 4 bases, there was a span of 8 bases. CDR3 nucleotides: TGCAGCTTCGGGGGCACTGAAGCTTTCTTT. It specifies CSFGGTEAFF.

V usage is TRBV6-1 and J usage is TRBJ1-5; D possibly corresponds to TRBD1 (6 bases). Trimming removed 0 bases from V and 7 bases from J, with 10 bases in between. CDR1 MNHNS and CDR2 SASEGT come from the germline V gene. The CDR3 consists of 14 residues. CDR3 coding DNA: TGTGCCAGCAGTGAAGCTCGGGGGGCCCAGCCCCAGCATTTT. This codes for CASSEARGAQPQHF.

V usage is TRBV6-4 and J usage is TRBJ2-3, with 10 nucleotides matching TRBD1. The CDR3 is 16 residues long. The ends lost 0 bases at V and 4 bases at J; junction bases unmatched: 4. CDR1 MRHNA and CDR2 SNTAGT come from the germline V gene. The CDR3 protein is CASSDSPGTGADTQYF. DNA for the CDR3: TGTGCCAGCAGTGACTCTCCCGGGACAGGGGCAGATACGCAGTATTTT.

The chain combines TRBV5-1 with TRBJ2-7, with 14 bases aligning to TRBD2. The CDR3 is 17 amino acids. Germline CDR1 SGHRS, CDR2 YFSETQ. The junction had 9 bases not matched to a gene; V was cut back by 1 base and J by 6 bases. The CDR3 sequence is CASSLWASGTSGSEQYF. CDR3 DNA sequence: TGCGCCAGCAGCTTGTGGGCTTCGGGGACTAGCGGGAGCGAGCAGTACTTC.

V and J are TRBV6-4 and TRBJ2-1; TRBD2 aligns across 7 bases. V was pared by 0 bases and J by 10 bases, with 12 bases of the junction left unmatched. The CDR3 has 16 residues. Germline assignment: CDR1 MRHNA and CDR2 SNTAGT. CDR3 DNA: TGTGCCAGCAGTGACTCGGGGGGAGGGCCGTTATGGGAGCAGTTCTTC. Residues: CASSDSGGGPLWEQFF.

The chain joins TRBV10-1 to TRBJ2-1, with TRBD2 matching over 12 bases. CDR1 WNHNN and CDR2 SYGVQD come from the germline V gene (reference sequence). CDR3 length: 15 residues. Trimming removed 6 bases from V and 8 bases from J; junction bases left unmatched: 8. The CDR3 region is CASSATSGSFDEQFF. CDR3 nucleotides: TGCGCCAGCAGCGCGACTAGCGGGAGTTTCGATGAGCAGTTCTTC.

The chain uses TRBV27 and TRBJ2-3; D perhaps matches TRBD2 (6 bases). This CDR3 contains 13 residues. CDR1 and CDR2 (germline): MNHEY, SMNVEV (reference sequence). Trimming removed 3 bases at V and 7 bases at J, with 11 bases between. The CDR3 protein is CASSLGRGNTQYF. CDR3 sequence (DNA): TGTGCCAGCAGTTTGGGGCGGGGAAATACGCAGTATTTT.